This T cell receptor (beta chain) appears in the sequencing data of a study of Ad26.COV2.S vaccination and SARS-CoV-2 variants (dated by TCRdb to the early 2020s). As for the study more broadly: Vaccine-arm donors were drawn from COV1001, a multicentre, randomized, double-blind, placebo-controlled phase I-IIa trial of Ad26.COV2.S in healthy adults. TCRbeta repertoire sequencing served as the tool for gauging how specific and how broad the SARS-CoV-2-reactive T cell receptors were following Ad26.COV2.S vaccination. Blinding of investigators to trial group allocation was maintained during experiments and outcome assessment. Ad26.COV2.S was administered intramuscularly at a dose of 5x10^10 or 1x10^11 viral particles, either as one shot or as two shots given 56 days apart. The TCR-sequenced set comprised around 30 samples: approximately 19 Ad26.COV2.S vaccine recipients, 5 placebo recipients and 8 SARS-CoV-2 convalescent individuals. Trial participants were randomized into five groups of five, in which low-dose or high-dose Ad26.COV2.S was given once or twice, or placebo was given on both occasions.

What this sample's treatment or condition label stands for: about 20 received Ad26.COV2.S at low or high dose, single or two shots; five or six received placebo; per-sample allocation not given. For vaccine and placebo recipients, the sequenced repertoires came from samples collected on day 63 after the first injection. Between 29 July and 7 August 2020, Cohort 1b enrolled around 25 adults aged 18-55 years at one site in Boston, USA. As a vaccine, Ad26.COV2.S was a replication-incompetent adenovirus type 26 vector that expressed a prefusion-stabilized SARS-CoV-2 spike protein derived from the original Wuhan strain. Points on this clone: What antigen it recognizes has not been identified. Nothing much larger sits one base from this clone, and base qualities are not available.

CDR1 and CDR2 are read off the germline V gene (reference sequence) as MNHEY and SMNVEV. The CDR3 runs 15 amino acids, cysteine and phenylalanine included. CDR3 DNA is the only sequence kept; it has 45 bases, read in frame from the first base. The germline V and J ends show losses of 7 bases and 2 bases respectively, and no gene match explains 8 bases of the junction. Here is what the overall study found, with its caveats: After vaccination, spike-specific CD8+ and CD4+ T cell responses were reported to show substantial breadth. Spike-specific TCR breadth was higher in Ad26.COV2.S recipients than in placebo recipients (P = 0.0014). The authors noted that total T cell responses may have been underestimated by the TCR breadth and depth analyses. Comparable non-spike TCR breadth was observed between vaccine and placebo recipients, consistent with only spike being contained in the vaccine. The study was not powered for comparison of responses between vaccine doses or regimens.

The immunoSEQ Assay was used to sequence TCRbeta CDR3 regions. After extraction, genomic DNA underwent amplification by bias-controlled multiplex PCR, followed by high-throughput sequencing. Per the original workflow: To quantify the absolute abundance of every unique TCRbeta CDR3 region, sequences were collapsed and filtered. Usable DNA was measured by amplifying reference genes present in all nucleated cells, and TCRbeta template counts were normalized to that usable DNA to estimate T cell fraction. Repertoire TCRs were annotated as SARS-CoV-2-specific by exact matching of V gene, CDR3 amino acid sequence and J gene to a known reactive TCR set. MIRA supplied the reference SARS-CoV-2 TCR set, which was filtered for enrichment in COVID-19-positive ImmuneCODE repertoires so that public or cross-reactive TCRs were removed. Based on the MIRA antigens, annotated TCRs were further analysed at the level of specific ORF or position within ORF. Depth was the summed frequency of annotated unique rearrangements, while breadth was defined as annotated unique rearrangements over total unique productive rearrangements. TCR breadth was compared between groups using two-sided Wilcoxon rank-sum tests. Here the immuneACCESS table is served through TCRdb, limited to in-frame sequences with V and J called. Missing clones are a known gap in these copies; in checked studies unresolved V genes cover under half, and the rest lacks a known reason. Clone size and the V and J calls come from that table; the DNA yielded D and trimming. The sample yields more than 300,000 clones; about 88% were counted once. The top ten constitute about 6.4% of the sample.

The chain links TRBV27 with TRBJ1-5; the junction holds 7 bases that match TRBD1. This receptor was identified in a person aged 18-60 years who received the Ad26.COV2.S COVID-19 vaccine or a placebo. The sequenced sample was peripheral blood, obtained in a trial of Ad26.COV2.S vaccine versus placebo. Read as DNA, the sequence is TGTGCCAGCACCCCGACAGGGAGGCGCAATCAGCCCCAGCATTTT. Its product reads: CASTPTGRRNQPQHF.